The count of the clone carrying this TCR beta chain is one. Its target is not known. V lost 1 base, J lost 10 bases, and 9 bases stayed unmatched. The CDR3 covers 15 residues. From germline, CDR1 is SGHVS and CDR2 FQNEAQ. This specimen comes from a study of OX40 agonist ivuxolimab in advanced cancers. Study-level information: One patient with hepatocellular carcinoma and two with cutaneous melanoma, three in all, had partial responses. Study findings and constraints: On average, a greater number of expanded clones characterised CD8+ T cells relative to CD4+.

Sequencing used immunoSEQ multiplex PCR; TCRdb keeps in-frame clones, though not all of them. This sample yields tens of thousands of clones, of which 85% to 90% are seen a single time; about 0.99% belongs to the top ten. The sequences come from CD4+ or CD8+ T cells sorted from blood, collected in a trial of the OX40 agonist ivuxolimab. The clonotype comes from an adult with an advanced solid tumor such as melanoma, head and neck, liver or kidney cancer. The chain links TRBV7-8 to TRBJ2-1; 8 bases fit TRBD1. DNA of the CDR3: TGTGCCAGCAGCTTAGGCCAGGGGGCTTGGTGGGAGCAGTTCTTC. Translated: CASSLGQGAWWEQFF. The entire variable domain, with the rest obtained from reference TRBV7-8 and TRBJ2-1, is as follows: GAGVSQSPRYKVAKRGQDVALRCDPISGHVSLFWYQQALGQGPEFLTYFQNEAQLDKSGLPSDRFFAERPEGSVSTLKIQRTQQEDSAVYLCASSLGQGAWWEQFFGPGTRLTVL.